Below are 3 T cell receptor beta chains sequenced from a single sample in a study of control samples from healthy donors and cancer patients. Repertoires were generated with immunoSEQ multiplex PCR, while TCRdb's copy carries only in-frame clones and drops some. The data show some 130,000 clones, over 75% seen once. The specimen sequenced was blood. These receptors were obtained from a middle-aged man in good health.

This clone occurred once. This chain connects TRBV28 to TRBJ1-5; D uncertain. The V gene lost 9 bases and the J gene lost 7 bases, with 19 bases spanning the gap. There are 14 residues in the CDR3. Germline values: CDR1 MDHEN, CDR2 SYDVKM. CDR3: CASQIPDSRQPQHF. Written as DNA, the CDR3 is TGTGCCAGTCAGATCCCGGACTCTAGGCAGCCCCAGCATTTT.

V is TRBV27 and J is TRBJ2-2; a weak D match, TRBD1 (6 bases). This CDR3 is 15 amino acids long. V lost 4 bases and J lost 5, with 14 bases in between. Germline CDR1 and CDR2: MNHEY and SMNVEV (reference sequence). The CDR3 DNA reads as TGTGCCAGCAGTTGGAACAGGGCCCGGACCGGGGAGCTGTTTTTT. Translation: CASSWNRARTGELFF.

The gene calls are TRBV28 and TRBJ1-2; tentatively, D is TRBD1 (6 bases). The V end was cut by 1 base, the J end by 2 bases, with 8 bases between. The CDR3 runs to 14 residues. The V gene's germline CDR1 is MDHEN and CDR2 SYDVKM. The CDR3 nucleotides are TGTGCCAGCAGTTTATTTCAGGGGAACTATGGCTACACCTTC. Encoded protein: CASSLFQGNYGYTF.